This T cell receptor (beta chain) was profiled in a study of shared clonotypes between healthy human individuals. Study-wide findings and caveats: Rarefaction revealed incomplete sorted-subset sequencing despite large depth. Among a few donors, roughly 5.4% of naive CD4 clonotypes were found in common.

The protocol was immunoSEQ multiplex PCR, while the TCRdb copy is restricted to in-frame clones and leaves out a portion. The repertoire holds 2,100,000 or so clones, with under 97% as singletons. Germline-derived CDR1 and CDR2 are MNHEY and SVGAGI. The CDR3 runs 14 residues. Trimming at V came to 7 bases and at J to 3 bases, leaving 6 bases not matched to a gene. In regard to this clone: Its antigen remains unidentified.

The sequence was obtained from a man aged 18 to 29 in good health. The sample comprised naive CD4+ T cells sorted from blood. Subset of the sample: CD45RA+ positively selected. The chain joins TRBV6-5 to TRBJ2-3; 8 positions match TRBD1. The CDR3 is CASNRGQGTDTQYF. CDR3 coding DNA: TGTGCCAGCAACCGCGGACAGGGAACAGATACGCAGTATTTT.